This T cell receptor (beta chain) was sequenced during a study of low-dose radiotherapy and immunotherapy resistance in tumors. Time point denoted: before trial treatment. The CDR3 runs to 15 residues. J gave up 2 bases and V 4 bases, and 8 bases lay outside the gene matches. Germline V gives CDR1 DFQATT, CDR2 SNEGSKA (reference sequence). Covering alpha and beta chains, TRAV- and TRBV-specific primers were used for the first-strand cDNA. An approximately 19-cycle PCR with a constant-region primer and V-primer adapter amplified TCRs. TCRdb fed the reads into MiXCR, producing one record per CDR3 protein. This sample has around 65,000 distinct CDR3 sequences, with about 25% found just once.

The receptor was derived from a male donor with rectosigmoid adenocarcinoma. The V call is TRBV20-1, the J call TRBJ2-5, with 9 bases aligning to TRBD2. The specimen was PBMCs, collected before treatment. The CDR3 loop is CSATPIAGVQETQYF. The CDR3 nucleotides are TGCAGTGCTACTCCAATAGCGGGGGTTCAAGAGACCCAGTACTTC.